These 4 T cell receptor beta chains originate from one sample sequenced in a study of shared clonotypes between healthy human individuals. Naive-designated CD8 cells lacked CD45RO, were positively enriched for CCR7, and omitted terminally differentiated effector memory CD45RA+ cells. Data came from immunoSEQ multiplex PCR; TCRdb stores just in-frame clones and leaves some out. The sample has about 2.1 million clones, just over 90% seen once. Sequencing input: naive CD8+ T cells from PBMCs. These receptors were taken from a man between 18 and 35 years old in good health. Some clones in this sample may be carry-over from other donors' samples.

This chain joins TRBV18 and TRBJ1-1; D not resolved. The germline gives CDR1 KGHSH, CDR2 LQKENI. This CDR3 contains 15 residues. Trimming removed 6 bases at V and 4 bases at J, with 18 bases between. Here the CDR3 reads CASSPKQSRLTEAFF. The CDR3 DNA reads as TGTGCCAGCTCTCCTAAACAGAGCCGGCTCACTGAAGCTTTCTTT. Complete variable domain (other parts from reference TRBV18 and TRBJ1-1): NAGVMQNPRHLVRRRGQEARLRCSPMKGHSHVYWYRQLPEEGLKFMVYLQKENIIDESGMPKERFSAEFPKEGPSILRIQQVVRGDSAAYFCASSPKQSRLTEAFFGQGTRLTVV.

The chain employs TRBV28 and TRBJ1-5; perhaps TRBD1 as D (5 bases). Germline loops: CDR1 MDHEN, CDR2 SYDVKM. The CDR3 is made up of 13 amino acids. Between the trimmed V and J ends, which lost 6 bases and 8 bases, there was a span of 14 bases. CDR3 loop: CASRTPGGKPQHF. CDR3 DNA sequence: TGTGCCAGCAGAACCCCCGGGGGAAAGCCCCAGCATTTT.

V and J are TRBV5-1 and TRBJ2-7; tentatively, D is TRBD1 or TRBD2 (5 bases each). The V gene lost 0 bases and the J gene lost 3 bases, with 13 bases spanning the gap. CDR1 and CDR2 (germline): SGHRS, YFSETQ. This CDR3 is built from 15 residues. This CDR3 is CASSLVGGRFYEQYF. CDR3 coding DNA: TGCGCCAGCAGCTTGGTTGGGGGAAGGTTCTACGAGCAGTACTTC.

The chain uses TRBV7-5 and TRBJ2-7. TRBV7-5 is a pseudogene locus. This CDR3 region has 17 residues. CDR3 sequence (DNA): TGTGTCAGAAGCTTAGCGCGGGTCTCTTTGAGGGGCTACGAGCAGTACTTC. Amino acids: CVRSLARVSLRGYEQYF.